Below are 19 T cell receptor beta chains sequenced from a single sample in a study of blood T cell repertoires in COVID-19. The data were produced by immunoSEQ multiplex PCR, yet TCRdb's version contains in-frame clones alone and is incomplete. This table holds about 200,000 clones, nearly 90% found once. Material for sequencing was peripheral blood. These receptor sequences come from a man aged 60 to 75 with active or convalescent COVID-19.

The J gene is TRBJ1-1, the V gene TRBV5-1; 9 nucleotides agree with TRBD1. V lost 7 bases, J lost 2 bases, and 9 bases stayed unmatched. The CDR3 totals 15 residues. The germline V gene encodes CDR1 SGHRS and CDR2 YFSETQ. The CDR3 loop reads CASWVGTGTNTEAFF. The CDR3 DNA follows: TGCGCCAGCTGGGTAGGGACAGGGACTAACACTGAAGCTTTCTTT.

This chain uses TRBV5-8 with TRBJ1-2, with 11 bases aligning to TRBD1. The CDR3 is 14 amino acids. Germline lookup yields CDR1 SGHTS and CDR2 YDEGEE. J was trimmed by 8 bases and V by 9 bases; bases with no gene match: 12. CDR3 protein: CATKPGQGVVGYTF. The CDR3, as DNA: TGTGCCACCAAACCGGGACAGGGGGTTGTGGGCTACACCTTC.

The chain couples TRBV2 to TRBJ1-2, with 8 bases identical to TRBD1. CDR1 and CDR2 (germline): SNHLY, FYNNEI. The CDR3 length is 13 residues. The ends lost 5 bases at V and 6 bases at J; junction bases unmatched: 5. The CDR3 DNA sequence: TGTGCCAGCAGTTTCACGACAGGGGATGGCTACACCTTC. Translated, it gives CASSFTTGDGYTF.

This rearrangement joins TRBV5-1 to TRBJ1-1; a weak D match, TRBD1 (5 bases). Germline CDR1 reads SGHRS; CDR2 reads YFSETQ. V dropped 3 bases and J dropped 3 bases, with 6 bases sitting between them. This CDR3 has 12 residues. CDR3 amino acids: CASSSGDTEAFF. CDR3 coding DNA: TGCGCCAGCAGCTCGGGGGACACTGAAGCTTTCTTT.

The chain employs TRBV10-3 and TRBJ1-2; possibly TRBD1 for D (6 bases). Per the germline V gene, CDR1 is ENHRY and CDR2 is SYGVKD. Trimming cost V 2 bases and J 1 base, with 11 bases left between them. The CDR3 runs to 15 residues. CDR3 sequence (DNA): TGTGCCATCAGTGAGGGGGGCGGCAGTAACTATGGCTACACCTTC. Translating gives CAISEGGGSNYGYTF.

The chain joins TRBV5-1 to TRBJ1-2; 9 bases align to TRBD1. The CDR3 spans 17 residues. The V gene's germline CDR1 is SGHRS and CDR2 YFSETQ. Losses at the gene ends were 4 bases for V and 3 bases for J; bases not matched to a gene: 13. The CDR3 here is CASSRTGATRVDYGYTF. The DNA for the CDR3 is TGCGCCAGCAGCCGGACAGGGGCTACGCGCGTGGACTATGGCTACACCTTC.

V usage is TRBV9 and J usage is TRBJ2-3; 8 bases agree with TRBD2. Germline assignment: CDR1 SGDLS and CDR2 YYNGEE. The CDR3 is 16 amino acids. The trim removed 4 bases at V and 3 bases at J, leaving 10 bases unmatched. The CDR3, as DNA: TGTGCCAGCAGCCCGGGGAACGGGGGGGCGACAGATACGCAGTATTTT. This codes for CASSPGNGGATDTQYF.

The chain carries TRBV3-1 (or the pseudogene TRBV3-2) and TRBJ2-7; possible D gene TRBD1, 6 bases. Trimming pared 3 bases from V and 4 bases from J, leaving 10 bases between. The CDR3 runs 13 residues. Germline CDR1 and CDR2: LGHDT and YNNKEL (reference sequence). The CDR3 is CASSQGHRYEQYF. Written as DNA, the CDR3 is TGTGCCAGCAGCCAGGGACATAGGTACGAGCAGTACTTC.

The chain links TRBV30 to TRBJ1-3; D gene uncertain. The germline V gene has CDR1 GTSNPN and CDR2 SVGIG (reference sequence). This CDR3 region has 13 residues. Trimming stripped 0 bases from V and 2 bases from J, with 5 bases between. DNA of the CDR3: TGTGCCTGGAGTGTAGAGGCTGGAAACACCATATATTTT. Residues: CAWSVEAGNTIYF.

The chain recombines TRBV23-1 with TRBJ2-1; tentative D call: TRBD1 (6 bases). TRBV23-1 is an ORF; its function is uncertain. Deletions cut 4 bases from V and 7 bases from J, with 20 bases between. This CDR3 comprises 16 residues. The CDR3 DNA reads TGCGCCAGCAGTCGTCCGGGACATCCTTCTTCGAATGAGCAGTTCTTC. It is translated as CASSRPGHPSSNEQFF.

The rearrangement links TRBV29-1 to TRBJ2-1; D gene unclear. This CDR3 has 13 residues. V lost 0 bases and J lost 6, with 9 bases in between. Germline V gene lookup returns CDR1 SQVTM and CDR2 ANQGSEA. The CDR3 loop is CSVEDRQANEQFF. DNA for the CDR3: TGCAGCGTTGAAGATCGGCAGGCCAATGAGCAGTTCTTC.

This clone was seen a handful of times. The chain recombines TRBV7-8 with TRBJ2-5; 7 nucleotides match TRBD2. Trimming removed 1 base from V and 10 bases from J; junction bases left unmatched: 15. Germline assignment: CDR1 SGHVS and CDR2 FQNEAQ. The CDR3 totals 16 residues. The CDR3 DNA follows: TGTGCCAGCAGCTTAGAGAGAGCTAGCTTACGGGAGGTCCAGTACTTC. It codes for CASSLERASLREVQYF.

The chain links TRBV21-1 to TRBJ2-7; whether TRBD1, the table's D call, matches the DNA was not checked. TRBV21-1 is a pseudogene locus. This CDR3 spans 16 amino acids. This chain's CDR3 is CASSSNLQGRTYEQYF. The CDR3 DNA is TGTGCCAGCAGCAGTAACTTACAGGGACGGACCTACGAGCAGTACTTC.

V and J are TRBV24-1 and TRBJ2-5, with TRBD2 matching over 13 bases. The CDR3 extends over 18 amino acids. V lost 3 bases, J lost 2 bases, and 8 bases stayed unmatched. CDR1 KGHDR and CDR2 SFDVKD come from the germline V gene. In DNA form, the CDR3 reads TGTGCCACCAGTGATACTAGCGGGGGGGCTGGAAATCAAGAGACCCAGTACTTC. The encoded protein is CATSDTSGGAGNQETQYF.

The gene calls are TRBV5-5 and TRBJ1-6; D call uncertain. This CDR3 has 13 residues. Trimming shortened V by 2 bases and J by 8 bases, and 8 bases separated the two germline ends. Germline loops: CDR1 SGHKS, CDR2 YYEKEE (reference sequence). DNA for the CDR3: TGTGCCAGCAGCTTTCAGTCTTATTCACCCCTCCACTTT. Translated: CASSFQSYSPLHF.

This clone showed up just a few times. The V and J genes are TRBV7-9 and TRBJ1-5; D might be TRBD1 (5 bases). CDR3 length: 12 amino acids. The V gene's germline CDR1 is SEHNR and CDR2 FQNEAQ (reference sequence). V lost 5 bases, J lost 7 bases, and 9 bases lay in between. The CDR3 nucleotides are TGTGCCAGCAGCCAACAGGAACAGCCCCAGCATTTT. Amino acid sequence: CASSQQEQPQHF.

The chain links TRBV4-1 to TRBJ1-5; TRBD1 is a possible D gene (5 bases). The CDR3 extends over 16 amino acids. Trimming shortened V by 0 bases and J by 0 bases, and 9 bases separated the two germline ends. The V gene's germline CDR1 is MGHRA and CDR2 YSYEKL. The CDR3 DNA sequence: TGCGCCAGCAGCCAAGACGGGGGGTATAGCAATCAGCCCCAGCATTTT. This gives the protein CASSQDGGYSNQPQHF.

The chain uses TRBV29-1 and TRBJ2-5, with 7 positions matching TRBD1. CDR1 SQVTM and CDR2 ANQGSEA come from the germline V gene. Trimming took 5 bases from V and 3 from J; bases not matched to a gene: 9. The length of the CDR3 is 14 residues. The CDR3 protein is CSVTNPGQKETQYF. The DNA for the CDR3 is TGCAGCGTTACAAACCCGGGACAGAAAGAGACCCAGTACTTC.

Here the CDR3 reads CASSLPHRTAGNTIYF. The CDR3 bases are TGTGCCAGCAGCTTACCCCATCGGACAGCTGGAAACACCATATATTTT. The gene calls are TRBV7-2 and TRBJ1-3, with D possibly TRBD1 on 6 matching bases. There are 16 residues in the CDR3. Trimming stripped 2 bases from V and 2 bases from J, with 13 bases between. Germline V gene lookup returns CDR1 SGHTA and CDR2 FQGNSA.